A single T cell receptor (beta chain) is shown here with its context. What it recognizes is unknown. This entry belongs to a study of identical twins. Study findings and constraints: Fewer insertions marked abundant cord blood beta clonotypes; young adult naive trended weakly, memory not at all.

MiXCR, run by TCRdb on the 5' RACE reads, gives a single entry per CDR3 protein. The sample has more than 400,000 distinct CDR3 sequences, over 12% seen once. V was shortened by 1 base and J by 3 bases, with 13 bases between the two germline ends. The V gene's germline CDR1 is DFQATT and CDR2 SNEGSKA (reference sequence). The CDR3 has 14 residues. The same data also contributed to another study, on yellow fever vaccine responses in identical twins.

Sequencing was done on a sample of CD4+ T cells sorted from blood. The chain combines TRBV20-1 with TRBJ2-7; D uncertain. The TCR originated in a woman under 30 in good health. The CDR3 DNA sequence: TGCAGTGCTAGAGGTAGATTTGTGGACTACGAGCAGTACTTC. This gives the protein CSARGRFVDYEQYF.